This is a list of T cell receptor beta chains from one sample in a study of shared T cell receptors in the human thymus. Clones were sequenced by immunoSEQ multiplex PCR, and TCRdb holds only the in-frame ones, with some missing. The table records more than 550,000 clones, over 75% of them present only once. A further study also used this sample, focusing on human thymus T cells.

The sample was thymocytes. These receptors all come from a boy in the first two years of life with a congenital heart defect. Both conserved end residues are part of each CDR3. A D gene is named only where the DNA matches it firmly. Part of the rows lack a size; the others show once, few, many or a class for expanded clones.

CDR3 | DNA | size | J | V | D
CASSLWPVGRNLSYEQYF | TGTGCCAGCAGCTTGTGGCCCGTGGGGCGGAATCTCTCCTACGAGCAGTACTTC | . | TRBJ2-7 | TRBV7-9 | .
CASTRDSSKNTEAFF | TGTGCCAGCACTCGGGACAGCAGTAAGAACACTGAAGCTTTCTTT | . | TRBJ1-1 | TRBV6-6 | TRBD1
CAIRGRQSNQPQHF | TGTGCCATCAGGGGGAGGCAGAGCAATCAGCCCCAGCATTTT | . | TRBJ1-5 | TRBV6-1 | TRBD1
CASSFLGTGQREAISEQYF | TGTGCCAGCAGTTTCCTGGGTACGGGTCAGCGGGAGGCCATTTCCGAGCAGTACTTC | . | TRBJ2-7 | TRBV28 | TRBD2
CASSRLYNEQFF | TGTGCCAGCAGCCGTTTATACAATGAGCAGTTCTTC | . | TRBJ2-1 | TRBV14 | .
CSVERRAGGSYEQYF | TGCAGCGTTGAGAGGAGAGCGGGAGGGTCCTACGAGCAGTACTTC | . | TRBJ2-7 | TRBV29-1 | TRBD2
CASSLVAAGGGRETQYF | TGTGCCAGCAGCTTAGTTGCGGCGGGAGGGGGCCGGGAGACCCAGTACTTC | . | TRBJ2-5 | TRBV7-2 | TRBD2
CASSVPSTDTQYF | TGTGCCAGCAGCGTCCCTAGCACAGATACGCAGTATTTT | . | TRBJ2-3 | TRBV7-9 | .
CASSPGDRQNQPQHF | TGTGCCAGCAGTCCAGGGGACAGGCAAAATCAGCCCCAGCATTTT | . | TRBJ1-5 | TRBV27 | TRBD1
CASSPGGAKGYTF | TGTGCCAGCAGCCCAGGGGGCGCGAAAGGCTACACCTTC | . | TRBJ1-2 | TRBV28 | TRBD1
CASSFSWWGHYGYGYTF | TGTGCCAGCAGTTTCTCCTGGTGGGGACACTATGGCTATGGCTACACCTTC | . | TRBJ1-2 | TRBV28 | .
CASSLDPPRGDQETQYF | TGTGCCAGCAGCTTAGACCCACCTCGGGGGGACCAAGAGACCCAGTACTTC | . | TRBJ2-5 | TRBV13 | TRBD2
CASSLRLSGGSEQFF | TGTGCCAGCAGCTTAAGGCTGTCAGGGGGCAGTGAGCAGTTCTTC | . | TRBJ2-1 | TRBV7-6 | TRBD1
CASSPRTWNTGELFF | TGTGCCAGCAGTCCAAGGACATGGAACACCGGGGAGCTGTTTTTT | . | TRBJ2-2 | TRBV27 | .
CASSSERGYNEQFF | TGTGCCAGCAGCTCCGAGCGGGGGTACAATGAGCAGTTCTTC | . | TRBJ2-1 | TRBV11-2 | TRBD2
CASRGDRRLSYEQYF | TGTGCCAGCAGGGGAGACAGGAGACTGAGCTACGAGCAGTACTTC | . | TRBJ2-7 | TRBV2 | .
CASSLSGTGDQPQHF | TGTGCCAGCAGTTTATCGGGGACAGGCGATCAGCCCCAGCATTTT | . | TRBJ1-5 | TRBV27 | TRBD1
CSVVGLHTEAFF | TGCAGCGTTGTTGGGCTCCACACTGAAGCTTTCTTT | once | TRBJ1-1 | TRBV29-1 | .